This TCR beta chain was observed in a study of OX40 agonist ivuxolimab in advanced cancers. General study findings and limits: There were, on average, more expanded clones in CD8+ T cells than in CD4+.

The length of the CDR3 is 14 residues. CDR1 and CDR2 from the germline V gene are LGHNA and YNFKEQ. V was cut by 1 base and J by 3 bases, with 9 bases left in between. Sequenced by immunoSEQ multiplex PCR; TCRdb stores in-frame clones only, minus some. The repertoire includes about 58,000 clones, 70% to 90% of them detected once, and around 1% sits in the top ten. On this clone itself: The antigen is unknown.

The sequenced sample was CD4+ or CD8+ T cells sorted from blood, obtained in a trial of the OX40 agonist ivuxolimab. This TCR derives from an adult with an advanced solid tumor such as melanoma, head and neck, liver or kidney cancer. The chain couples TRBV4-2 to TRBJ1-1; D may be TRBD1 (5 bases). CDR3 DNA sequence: TGTGCCAGCAGCCAAGTTGGGGGTTACACTGAAGCTTTCTTT. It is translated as CASSQVGGYTEAFF.